This TCR beta chain derives from a study of T cells after yellow fever vaccination. Germline CDR1 reads SGHRS; CDR2 reads YFSETQ. This CDR3 contains 16 residues. After removal of 5 bases from V and 1 base from J, the junction contained 11 bases not matched to a gene. MiXCR, applied by TCRdb to the 5' RACE reads, yields one record per CDR3 protein. The sample shows hundreds of thousands of distinct CDR3 sequences, roughly 12% of them seen only once. The clonotype comes from a man aged 30 to 39 who received the YFV17D yellow fever vaccine. The V call is TRBV5-1, the J call TRBJ2-7, with 8 bases matching TRBD1. The starting material was PBMCs, obtained on the day of the yellow fever booster vaccination. This chain's CDR3 is CASSLTAGGESYEQYF. CDR3 DNA sequence: TGCGCCAGCAGTTTAACAGCAGGGGGCGAATCCTACGAGCAGTACTTC.